The 30 T cell receptor beta chains given below trace back to one sample, sequenced in a study. TCRdb re-called the 5' RACE reads through MiXCR, storing one row per CDR3 protein. The top ten hold 3.5% to 4% of the sample, which has tens of thousands of distinct CDR3 sequences, 25% to 30% seen once. The source material was memory CD4+ T cells sorted from a lymph node. Subset defined: memory CD4+ T cells, CD4+CD45RO+CD25-. The source of these receptors is a female donor with breast cancer.

In this sample, this clonotype turned up many times. The rearrangement joins TRBV27 to TRBJ2-7; maybe TRBD1 (6 bases). Germline V gene sequence: CDR1 MNHEY, CDR2 SMNVEV (reference sequence). This CDR3 spans 14 amino acids. Trimming removed 5 bases at V and 0 bases at J, with 11 bases between. CDR3 loop: CASSLLGGSYEQYF. CDR3 DNA: TGTGCCAGCAGTCTATTAGGGGGCTCCTACGAGCAGTACTTC.

This clonotype came up a few times. The chain carries TRBV11-3 and TRBJ2-1; TRBD1 matches at 8 bases. V trimming: 5 bases; J trimming: 0 bases; junction bases outside the gene matches: 9. From germline, CDR1 is SGHNT and CDR2 YENEEA. The CDR3 has 17 residues. For the CDR3, the DNA is TGTGCCAGCAGCCCAGGGTCAACAGGGGGCTCCTACAATGAGCAGTTCTTC. This translates into CASSPGSTGGSYNEQFF.

This clonotype appeared once. The chain uses TRBV7-6 and TRBJ2-3; the D gene is possibly TRBD2 (5 bases). Germline loops: CDR1 SGHVS, CDR2 FNYEAQ. V lost 2 bases and J 4 bases, leaving 13 bases between the germline ends. This CDR3 is 15 amino acids long. CDR3 region: CASSLTRNRADTQYF. CDR3 nucleotide sequence: TGTGCCAGCAGCTTAACTAGGAATCGCGCAGATACGCAGTATTTT.

The CDR3: CASSFWGSGETQYF. Here the CDR3 DNA reads TGCGCCAGCAGCTTCTGGGGGAGTGGAGAGACCCAGTACTTC. The J gene is TRBJ2-5, the V gene TRBV5-1, with D perhaps TRBD1 or TRBD2 (5 bases each). Trimming cost V 2 bases and J 4 bases, with 12 bases left between them. The CDR3 consists of 14 residues. Looked up from germline, CDR1 is SGHRS and CDR2 is YFSETQ.

This clonotype was counted a few times. V usage is TRBV4-3 and J usage is TRBJ1-1; D is uncertain. Germline V gene sequence: CDR1 LGHNA, CDR2 YSLEER. The V and J ends lost 5 bases and 6 bases respectively, with 13 bases between them. This CDR3 spans 13 amino acids. Here the CDR3 reads CASSYEMGAEAFF. For the CDR3, the DNA is TGCGCCAGCAGCTACGAAATGGGCGCTGAAGCTTTCTTT.

Notes on this clonotype: A much larger clone lies one base from this, so it may be a read error. The rearrangement links TRBV5-6 to TRBJ2-1; D gene ambiguous. Germline values: CDR1 SGHDT, CDR2 YYEEEE. The CDR3 loop spans 13 amino acids. The CDR3 nucleotides are TGTGTCAGCAGCTTGTTGACTTACAATGAGCAGTTCTTC. It yields the protein CVSSLLTYNEQFF.

This clonotype was seen a handful of times. The genes are TRBV6-2 or TRBV6-3 and TRBJ1-1; perhaps TRBD1 as D (5 bases). Trimming stripped 2 bases from V and 2 bases from J, with 12 bases between. CDR1 is MNHEY, CDR2 SVGEGT, per germline. The CDR3 has 15 amino acids. CDR3 protein: CASSYPLGPNTEAFF. CDR3 DNA sequence: TGTGCCAGCAGTTACCCACTGGGGCCAAACACTGAAGCTTTCTTT.

This clonotype has more than one count but fewer than ten. The chain is built from TRBV7-3 and TRBJ2-1; D tentatively reads TRBD1 or TRBD2 (7 bases each). The length of the CDR3 is 14 residues. Germline V lookup: CDR1 SGHTA, CDR2 FQGTGA. V lost 5 bases, J lost 9 bases, and 17 bases lay in between. The CDR3 nucleotides read TGTGCCAGCAGCGGCAGCGGGGCAGGGGGTGAGCAGTTCTTC. Translated: CASSGSGAGGEQFF.

The rearrangement uses TRBV29-1 and TRBJ1-2; D call uncertain. The germline V gene has CDR1 SQVTM and CDR2 ANQGSEA. With 3 bases removed from V and 0 bases from J, the gap between germline ends came to 8 bases. CDR3 length: 13 amino acids. CDR3 sequence reads: CSVDQTANYGYTF. The CDR3 DNA follows: TGCAGCGTTGACCAGACCGCTAACTATGGCTACACCTTC.

This chain connects TRBV5-1 to TRBJ2-7, with 15 bases matching TRBD2. The CDR3 sequence is 18 residues long. V lost 0 bases to trimming and J lost 2 bases; unmatched junction nucleotides: 6. Germline CDR1 reads SGHRS; CDR2 reads YFSETQ. The CDR3 spells CASSLARGLAGGTYEQYF. DNA of the CDR3: TGCGCCAGCAGCTTGGCGCGAGGACTAGCGGGAGGGACCTACGAGCAGTACTTC.

This clonotype was seen a handful of times. The chain couples TRBV29-1 to TRBJ2-7; D gene uncertain. The CDR3 covers 12 residues. Trimming removed 0 bases from V and 5 bases from J, with 8 bases in between. Germline CDR1 reads SQVTM; CDR2 reads ANQGSEA. CDR3 protein: CSVEDQNHEQYF. The CDR3 bases are TGCAGCGTTGAAGATCAGAACCACGAGCAGTACTTC.

In its sample, this clonotype was seen many times. This chain's CDR3 is CSARGNSGKAYEQYF. DNA of the CDR3: TGCAGTGCTAGAGGGAATAGCGGGAAGGCCTACGAGCAGTACTTC. V usage is TRBV20-1 and J usage is TRBJ2-7; 8 bases are shared with TRBD2. The CDR3 covers 15 residues. Germline assignment: CDR1 DFQATT and CDR2 SNEGSKA (reference sequence). Trimming at V came to 1 base and at J to 2 bases, leaving 7 bases not matched to a gene.

The chain is built from TRBV5-4 and TRBJ2-1; 9 bases are a match to TRBD1. Germline V gives CDR1 SGHNT, CDR2 YYREEE (reference sequence). The V gene end was trimmed by 0 bases and the J gene end by 14 bases; junction bases not matched to a gene: 6. The CDR3 has 13 amino acids. CDR3 protein: CASSLVEGQGEFF. The CDR3 DNA reads as TGTGCCAGCAGCTTGGTAGAGGGACAGGGAGAGTTCTTC.

The chain links TRBV9 to TRBJ2-3, with a weak D call TRBD1 (6 bases). The CDR3 runs 11 residues. The V and J ends lost 4 bases and 10 bases respectively, with 10 bases between them. Germline-derived CDR1 and CDR2 are SGDLS and YYNGEE. CDR3 bases: TGTGCCAGCAGCCCGCAGGGGCCGCAGTATTTT. Translating gives CASSPQGPQYF.

This clonotype turned up a few times. V and J are TRBV5-4 and TRBJ1-2; maybe TRBD1 (6 bases). Germline CDR1 SGHNT, CDR2 YYREEE (reference sequence). The V gene lost 4 bases and the J gene lost 4 bases, with 17 bases spanning the gap. The CDR3 consists of 15 residues. Here the CDR3 DNA reads TGTGCCAGCAGCCAAGACCAGGGGCAGGGCTATGGCTACACCTTC. This codes for CASSQDQGQGYGYTF.

This clonotype was seen ten or more times. V and J are TRBV4-1 and TRBJ1-2; D is perhaps TRBD1 (5 bases). V lost 1 base, J lost 5 bases, and 17 bases lay in between. This CDR3 contains 16 residues. In germline, CDR1 is MGHRA, CDR2 YSYEKL. In nucleotides, the CDR3 is TGCGCCAGCAGCCAAGGCTTAATGGGGGAATGGTATGGCTACACCTTC. It specifies CASSQGLMGEWYGYTF.

This chain joins TRBV7-3 and TRBJ2-1; 9 nucleotides agree with TRBD2. The CDR3 spans 15 residues. With 0 bases clipped from V and 9 bases from J, the junction kept 6 bases outside the gene matches. Per the germline V gene, CDR1 is SGHTA and CDR2 is FQGTGA. For the CDR3, the DNA is TGTGCCAGCAGCTTAACTAGCGGGAGTGGTGGTGAGCAGTTCTTC. Residues: CASSLTSGSGGEQFF. The whole variable domain, remainder taken from reference TRBV7-3 and TRBJ2-1, is GAGVSQTPSNKVTEKGKYVELRCDPISGHTALYWYRQSLGQGPEFLIYFQGTGAADDSGLPNDRFFAVRPEGSVSTLKIQRTERGDSAVYLCASSLTSGSGGEQFFGPGTRLTVL.

Only a few counts were recorded for this clonotype. A junction end diverges from the germline sequence, so it may reflect a read error. The CDR3, as DNA: TGTGCCAGCAGCTTGGGACAGACCTACGAGCGGTACTTC. It is translated as CASSLGQTYERYF. The chain recombines TRBV7-3 with TRBJ2-7, with 7 bases fitting TRBD1. Looked up from germline, CDR1 is SGHTA and CDR2 is FQGTGA. The CDR3 is 13 residues long.

The J gene is TRBJ2-7, the V gene TRBV5-6; D possibly corresponds to TRBD2 (5 bases). V shed 4 bases and J shed 4 bases, with 6 bases lying between them. Per germline, CDR1 SGHDT and CDR2 YYEEEE. The CDR3 is 11 amino acids. CDR3 nucleotide sequence: TGTGCCAGCAGCCGCGGGTACGAGCAGTACTTC. Translation: CASSRGYEQYF.

The chain uses TRBV28 and TRBJ2-1; 7 bases are a match to TRBD2. CDR3 length: 14 amino acids. The germline V gene encodes CDR1 MDHEN and CDR2 SYDVKM. Unmatched junction bases numbered 13, after V lost 11 bases and J lost 6 bases. The CDR3 reads CASRGRVRANEQFF. CDR3 nucleotide sequence: TGTGCCTCCCGGGGGAGGGTTCGGGCCAATGAGCAGTTCTTC.

J is TRBJ2-4 and V is TRBV9, with TRBD1 as a possible D gene (6 bases). The germline CDR1 and CDR2 sequences are SGDLS and YYNGEE. V shed 3 bases and J shed 3 bases, with 16 bases lying between them. The CDR3 extends over 16 amino acids. CDR3 DNA sequence: TGTGCCAGCAGCGCCCGAGGTGAAGGGGGCAAAAACATTCAGTACTTC. Encoded protein: CASSARGEGGKNIQYF.

V gene TRBV6-5 combines with J gene TRBJ2-7; 7 bases agree with TRBD1. Germline lookup yields CDR1 MNHEY and CDR2 SVGAGI. CDR3 size: 14 residues. With V trimmed by 4 bases and J by 2 bases, 5 bases remained unmatched. The CDR3 here is CASSLRQGPYEQYF. The CDR3 nucleotides read TGTGCCAGCAGTTTGAGACAGGGACCCTACGAGCAGTACTTC.

The chain uses TRBV20-1 and TRBJ2-7; possibly TRBD2 for D (5 bases). Germline CDR1 reads DFQATT; CDR2 reads SNEGSKA (reference sequence). The CDR3 is made up of 15 amino acids. The V and J ends lost 6 bases and 5 bases respectively, with 23 bases between them. CDR3: CSAPEPAGSLDEQYF. DNA of the CDR3: TGCAGTGCGCCGGAGCCCGCTGGGAGCCTTGACGAGCAGTACTTC.

This clonotype appeared a few times. V is TRBV5-1 and J is TRBJ2-1; D may be TRBD1 or TRBD2 (5 bases each). V was shortened by 0 bases and J by 9 bases, with 10 bases between the two germline ends. From germline, CDR1 is SGHRS and CDR2 YFSETQ. The CDR3 is 13 amino acids. The CDR3 loop reads CASSLGGAAEQFF. DNA for the CDR3: TGCGCCAGCAGCTTGGGAGGGGCCGCTGAGCAGTTCTTC.

This clonotype was observed a few times. The J gene is TRBJ2-2, the V gene TRBV6-2 or TRBV6-3, with D possibly matching TRBD1 (5 bases). There are 14 residues in the CDR3. V was pared by 2 bases and J by 2 bases, with 6 bases between. Per germline, CDR1 MNHEY and CDR2 SVGEGT. The CDR3 DNA reads TGTGCCAGCAGTTACCAGGGTAACACCGGGGAGCTGTTTTTT. Protein: CASSYQGNTGELFF.

V is TRBV7-2 and J is TRBJ2-5, with 7 bases matching TRBD2. CDR3 length equals 15 residues. In germline, CDR1 is SGHTA, CDR2 FQGNSA. Germline trimming cut 0 bases from V and 1 base from J; bases unmatched to any gene: 2. This CDR3 reads CASSLAGGIQETQYF. The CDR3 DNA reads TGTGCCAGCAGCTTAGCGGGGGGGATCCAAGAGACCCAGTACTTC.

The rearrangement joins TRBV6-2 or TRBV6-3 to TRBJ2-3; 7 nucleotides align to TRBD2. This CDR3 has 12 amino acids. V shed 5 bases and J 10 bases; nucleotides not matched to a gene: 6. Germline CDR1 and CDR2: MNHEY and SVGEGT. The CDR3: CASSDSGKSQYF. The CDR3 coding sequence is TGTGCCAGCAGTGACAGCGGGAAGTCGCAGTATTTT.

The chain combines TRBV4-2 with TRBJ2-1; TRBD2 agrees at 7 bases. In germline, CDR1 is LGHNA, CDR2 YNFKEQ. V lost 1 base and J lost 3; bases outside the gene matches: 9. There are 17 residues in the CDR3. The CDR3, as DNA: TGTGCCAGCAGCCAAGTGGGCGGCGGGGGAGTCTACAATGAGCAGTTCTTC. Protein sequence: CASSQVGGGGVYNEQFF.

This sequence joins TRBV9 and TRBJ2-2; 12 bases are shared with TRBD1. V lost 3 bases and J lost 6; bases outside the gene matches: 6. In germline, CDR1 is SGDLS, CDR2 YYNGEE. This CDR3 has 16 amino acids. In nucleotides, the CDR3 is TGTGCCAGCAGCGAACCGGGACAGGGGGCACCCGGGGAGCTGTTTTTT. As protein: CASSEPGQGAPGELFF. The complete variable domain, with remaining parts taken from reference TRBV9 and TRBJ2-2, reads DSGVTQTPKHLITATGQRVTLRCSPRSGDLSVYWYQQSLDQGLQFLIQYYNGEERAKGNILERFSAQQFPDLHSELNLSSLELGDSALYFCASSEPGQGAPGELFFGEGSRLTVL.

CDR3 sequence (DNA): TGCGCCAGCAGCTTGGGTCTAGACCTGCGCAATGAGCAGTTCTTC. This gives the protein CASSLGLDLRNEQFF. The chain couples TRBV5-1 to TRBJ2-1; D unresolved. Germline CDR1 reads SGHRS; CDR2 reads YFSETQ. The CDR3 covers 15 residues. The V gene lost 0 bases and the J gene lost 6 bases, with 13 bases spanning the gap.